This TCR delta chain was sequenced in a study of gamma-delta chains in newborns, infants, children. Looking at the study overall: Innate gammadelta T cells reportedly expand polyclonally right after birth, driven by microbial exposure, per the title.

TCRdb re-called the reads through CATT. The sample yields 15,000 or so delta-chain clones, approximately 7% seen once. The CDR3 spans 15 residues. V lost 0 bases, J lost 1 base, and 1 base lay in between. Germline lookup yields CDR1 TSWWSYY and CDR2 QGS. The gene calls are TRDV1 and TRDJ3; no definite D call. This TCR derives from a child who was a newborn, infant or young child, either healthy, febrile or measles-vaccinated (not recorded which). Sequenced input: blood. Here the CDR3 reads CALGELSWDTRQMFF. The CDR3 coding sequence is TGTGCTCTTGGGGAACTATCCTGGGACACCCGACAGATGTTTTTC.